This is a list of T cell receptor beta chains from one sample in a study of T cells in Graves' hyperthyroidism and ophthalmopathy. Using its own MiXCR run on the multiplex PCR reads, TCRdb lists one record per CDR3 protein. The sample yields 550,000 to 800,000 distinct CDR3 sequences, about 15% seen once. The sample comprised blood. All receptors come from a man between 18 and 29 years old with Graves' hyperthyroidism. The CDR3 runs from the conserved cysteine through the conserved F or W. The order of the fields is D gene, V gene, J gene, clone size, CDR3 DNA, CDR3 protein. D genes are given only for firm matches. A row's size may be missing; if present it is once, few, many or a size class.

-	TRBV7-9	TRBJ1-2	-	TGTGCCAGCAGCTTAGTGTCCAGGGACCGAGGCTACACCTTC	CASSLVSRDRGYTF
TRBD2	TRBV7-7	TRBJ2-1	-	TGTGCTAGCAGCCCCCTTAGCGGGAGGGTTATCGGTGAGCAGTTCTTC	CASSPLSGRVIGEQFF
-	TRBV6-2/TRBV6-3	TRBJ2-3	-	TGTGCCAGCAGTTACTTCGGGGCCGCGGTCACAGATACGCAGTATTTT	CASSYFGAAVTDTQYF
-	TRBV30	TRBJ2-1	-	TGTGCCTGGAATAGCGCGACCTACAATGAGCAGTTCTTC	CAWNSATYNEQFF
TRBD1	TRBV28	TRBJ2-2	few	TGTGCCAGCCGCGAGACGACAGGGGCGGGCGGGGAGCTGTTTTTT	CASRETTGAGGELFF
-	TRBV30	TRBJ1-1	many	TGTGCCTGGATTGGCGGGGGGACTGAAGCTTTCTTT	CAWIGGGTEAFF
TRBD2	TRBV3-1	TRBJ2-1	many	TGTGCCAGCAGATCTAGCGGGAGGAGGAATGAGCAGTTCTTC	CASRSSGRRNEQFF
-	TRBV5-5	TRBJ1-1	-	TGTGCCAGCAGCACAATACCCGGGCCCACTGAAGCTTTCTTT	CASSTIPGPTEAFF
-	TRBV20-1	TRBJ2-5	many	TGCAGTGCTCGCTATTCACTCCAAGAGACCCAGTACTTC	CSARYSLQETQYF
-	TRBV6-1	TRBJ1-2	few	TGTGCCAGCAGTGCCCGGGGGGACTACTATGGCTACACCTTC	CASSARGDYYGYTF
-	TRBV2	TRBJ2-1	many	TGTGCCAGCAGTGAAGTGGGGGCGGGTGGCTGGATGTACAATGAGCAGTTCTTC	CASSEVGAGGWMYNEQFF
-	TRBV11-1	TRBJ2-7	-	TGTGCCAGCAGCTTGTCCCTGAGCGGGCTCTACGAGCAGTACTTC	CASSLSLSGLYEQYF
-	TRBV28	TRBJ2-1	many	TGTGCCAGCAGCGCCGACACCCTCTCCTACAATGAGCAGTTCTTC	CASSADTLSYNEQFF
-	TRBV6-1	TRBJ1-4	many	TGTGCCAGTCAATTGGTCGGGGGCTCGGCTAATGAAAAACTGTTTTTT	CASQLVGGSANEKLFF
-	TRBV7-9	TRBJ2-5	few	TGTGCCAGCAGCCCTAGTGGGTCTCCCAGACAAGAGACCCAGTACTTC	CASSPSGSPRQETQYF
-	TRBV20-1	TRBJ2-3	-	TGCAGTGCGGGTGGGGTGGGAGGCACCACAGATACGCAGTATTTT	CSAGGVGGTTDTQYF
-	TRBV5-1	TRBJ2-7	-	TGCGCCAGCAGCTTCGGACAGACCTCCTACGAGCAGTACTTC	CASSFGQTSYEQYF
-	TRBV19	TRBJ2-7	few	TGTGCCAGTAGTACACAGTTCTCCTCCTACGAGCAGTACTTC	CASSTQFSSYEQYF
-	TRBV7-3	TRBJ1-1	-	TGTGCCAGCAGCGCAACAGGGAAGGAGCGTAATGAAGCTTTCTTT	CASSATGKERNEAFF
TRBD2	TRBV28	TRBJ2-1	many	TGTGCCAGCTCTACCGTGGCTAGCGGGAGGGTAGGGGGCAATGAGCAGTTCTTC	CASSTVASGRVGGNEQFF
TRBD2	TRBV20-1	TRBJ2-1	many	TGCAGTGCTCTTGGGACTAGCGGGAGCGCCTACAATGAGCAGTTCTTC	CSALGTSGSAYNEQFF
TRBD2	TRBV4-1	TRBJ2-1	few	TGCGCCAGCAGCCAATACGGAACTAGCGTGGGGTCGGAGTTCTTC	CASSQYGTSVGSEFF
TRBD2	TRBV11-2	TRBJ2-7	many	TGTGCCAGCAGCTTTGGGACTAACTACGAGCAGTACTTC	CASSFGTNYEQYF
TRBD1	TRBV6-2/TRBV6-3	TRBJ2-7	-	TGTGCCAGCAGTTACTCTGGCGGGACAGGGGGAAGCGAGCAGTACTTC	CASSYSGGTGGSEQYF
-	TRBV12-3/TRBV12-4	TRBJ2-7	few	TGTGCCAGCAGCAGGGACTTCTACAAGCAGTACTTC	CASSRDFYKQYF
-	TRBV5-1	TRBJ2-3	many	TGCGCCAGCAGCTTGGAGAGCAACACAGATACGCAGTATTTT	CASSLESNTDTQYF
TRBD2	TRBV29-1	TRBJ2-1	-	TGCAGCACCCGCCCGCTAGCGGTAAACAATGAGCAGTTCTTC	CSTRPLAVNNEQFF
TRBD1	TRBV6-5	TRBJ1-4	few	TGTGCCAGCAGTTACTCGGGACAGATTAATGAAAAACTGTTTTTT	CASSYSGQINEKLFF
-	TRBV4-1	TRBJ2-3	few	TGCGCCAGCAGCCAAGAGATAGCCGACCGGGCAGGGGACACAGATACGCAGTATTTT	CASSQEIADRAGDTDTQYF
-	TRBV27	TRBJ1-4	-	TGTGCTAGCGGCTCGCACCCGGGGGATGAAAAACTGTTTTTT	CASGSHPGDEKLFF
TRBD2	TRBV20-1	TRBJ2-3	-	TGCAGTGCTAATGGACTAGCGGGAGAACCCTCCCGTCCAGATACGCAGTATTTT	CSANGLAGEPSRPDTQYF
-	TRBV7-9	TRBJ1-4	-	TGTGCCAGCAGCTTCGGCCCAGGGGCTGAAAAACTGTTTTTT	CASSFGPGAEKLFF
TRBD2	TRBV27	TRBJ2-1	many	TGTGCCAGCAGTTTAGTGGGACTAGCTCCCAGGGGGGGCTCCTACAATGAGCAGTTCTTC	CASSLVGLAPRGGSYNEQFF
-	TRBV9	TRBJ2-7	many	TGTGCCAGCAGCGTAGAGGGAGGAGGGGTCTACGAGCAGTACTTC	CASSVEGGGVYEQYF
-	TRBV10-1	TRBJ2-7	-	TGCGCCAGCAGTGAGGTCCGAATACCCTACGAGCAGTACTTC	CASSEVRIPYEQYF
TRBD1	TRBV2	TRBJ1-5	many	TGTGCCAGCAGCGGACAGGGTGTTTGGCCCCAGCATTTT	CASSGQGVWPQHF
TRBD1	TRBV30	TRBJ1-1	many	TGTGCCTGGAGTATCGACAGGGCGAACACTGAAGCTTTCTTT	CAWSIDRANTEAFF
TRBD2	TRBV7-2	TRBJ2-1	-	TGTGCCAGCCGAAGAACTAGCGGGAGGCCGAGCTCCTACAATGAGCAGTTCTTC	CASRRTSGRPSSYNEQFF
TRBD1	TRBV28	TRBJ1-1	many	TGTGCCAGCAGTTTCCGATCCCCGACAGGGTCCCTCACTGAAGCTTTCTTT	CASSFRSPTGSLTEAFF
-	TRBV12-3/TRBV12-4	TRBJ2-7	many	TGTGCCAGCAGGCGGACCAAGGGCTCCGAGCAGTACTTC	CASRRTKGSEQYF
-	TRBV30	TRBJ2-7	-	TGTGCCTGGAGCACCTGGGACCCCCAGGGTACCTACGAGCAGTACTTC	CAWSTWDPQGTYEQYF
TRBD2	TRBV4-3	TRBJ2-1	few	TGCGCCAGCAGCCAAGAGCTACTAGCGGGAGCTAATTACAATGAGCAGTTCTTC	CASSQELLAGANYNEQFF
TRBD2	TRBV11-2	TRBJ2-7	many	TGTGCCAGCAGCTTAGTACTAGCGGGAGGAACTGACGAGCAGTACTTC	CASSLVLAGGTDEQYF